The 2 T cell receptor beta chains listed next were all sequenced from one sample in a study of siplizumab effects on memory and regulatory T cells. Libraries were prepared by immunoSEQ multiplex PCR; TCRdb keeps only in-frame clonotypes and omits some of them. Of about 91,000 clones detected, 93% appear once; the ten largest clones hold approximately 7.1%. The specimen sequenced was CD8+ T cells sorted from blood. The receptors were gathered from a human donor in good health.

This clone appeared once. The chain uses TRBV6-5 and TRBJ2-1; TRBD1 agrees at 8 bases. The CDR3 contains 15 residues. The V gene's germline CDR1 is MNHEY and CDR2 SVGAGI. The V and J ends lost 7 bases and 4 bases, in that order; junction bases with no gene match: 9. CDR3 sequence: CASTPGGGAYNEQFF. The CDR3 bases are TGTGCCAGCACCCCAGGGGGCGGGGCATACAATGAGCAGTTCTTC.

The rearrangement joins TRBV5-6 to TRBJ1-1; the D gene is possibly TRBD1 (5 bases). Germline V CDR1 and CDR2: SGHDT, YYEEEE. The CDR3 has 11 amino acids. The V end lost 3 bases, the J end lost 14 bases, and 14 bases lay between the germline ends. CDR3 sequence: CASSSGTERFF. The CDR3 DNA reads as TGTGCCAGCAGCTCCGGGACGGAACGATTCTTT.